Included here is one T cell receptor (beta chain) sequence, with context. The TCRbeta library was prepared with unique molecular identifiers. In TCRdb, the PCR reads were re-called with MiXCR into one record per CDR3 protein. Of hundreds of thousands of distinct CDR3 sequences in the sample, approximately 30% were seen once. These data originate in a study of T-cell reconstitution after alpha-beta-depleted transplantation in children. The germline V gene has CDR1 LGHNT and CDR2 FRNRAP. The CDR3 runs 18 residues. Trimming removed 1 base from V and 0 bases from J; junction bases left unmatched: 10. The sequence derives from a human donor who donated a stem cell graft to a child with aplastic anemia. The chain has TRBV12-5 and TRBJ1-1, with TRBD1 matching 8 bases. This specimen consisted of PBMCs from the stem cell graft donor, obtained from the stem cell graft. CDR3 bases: TGTGCTAGTGGTTTGGACCTGACAGGGGCCCTTCTGAACACTGAAGCTTTCTTT. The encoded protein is CASGLDLTGALLNTEAFF.